A selection of T cell receptor beta chains follows, all from one sample in a study of regulatory T cells in long-lasting Graves disease. MiXCR, run by TCRdb on the multiplex PCR reads, gives a single entry per CDR3 protein. The sample shows approximately 400,000 distinct CDR3 sequences, under 15% of them seen only once. This same sample was also part of a study on T cells in Graves' hyperthyroidism and ophthalmopathy.

The starting material was peripheral blood mononuclear cells (PBMCs), obtained at new diagnosis, from a patient treated with antithyroid drugs. These receptors were taken from a woman under 40 with Graves disease. Both conserved end residues are part of each CDR3. D genes are given only for firm matches. For some rows the clone size is stated as once, few or many, or as a class when expanded; others skip it.

- | TRBJ2-7 | TRBV2 | many | 15 | TGTGCCAGCAGAGAGAACAGGGTGAAAGGCTACGAGCAGTACTTC | CASRENRVKGYEQYF
- | TRBJ1-5 | TRBV19 | few | 15 | TGTGCCAGTAGTACCCAAGGGGGGGGCTCTCAGCCCCAGCATTTT | CASSTQGGGSQPQHF
TRBD2 | TRBJ2-1 | TRBV7-9 | few | 12 | TGTGTGGGGGGGACTAGCGGCAATGAGCAGTTCTTC | CVGGTSGNEQFF
TRBD1 | TRBJ1-5 | TRBV12-3/TRBV12-4 | many | 17 | TGTGCCAGCAGGCCCCCCCTTGGGACAGGGGAGATTCAGCCCCAGCATTTT | CASRPPLGTGEIQPQHF
TRBD1 | TRBJ1-2 | TRBV7-8 | - | 15 | TGTGCCAGCAGTCGTGGGACAGGGGGGAACTATGGCTACACCTTC | CASSRGTGGNYGYTF
TRBD1 | TRBJ1-1 | TRBV10-3 | many | 13 | TGTGCCATCAGTGTGGACAGGGATACTGAAGCTTTCTTT | CAISVDRDTEAFF
- | TRBJ2-5 | TRBV29-1 | many | 15 | TGCAGCGTTTCGTTCGGGGGACTCGGCGGGGAGACCCAGTACTTC | CSVSFGGLGGETQYF
TRBD2 | TRBJ2-7 | TRBV30 | many | 17 | TGTGCCTGGAGTGGGTTCGGGACTAGCGGGACAGGTTACGAGCAGTACTTC | CAWSGFGTSGTGYEQYF
- | TRBJ2-7 | TRBV30 | many | 12 | TGTGCCTGTTGGAGGGACAGCTACGAGCAGTACTTC | CACWRDSYEQYF
TRBD1 | TRBJ1-5 | TRBV11-2 | - | 21 | TGTGCCAGCAGCAACCCCGTTACGACCCCCCGATGCAGGGGGCATAAGCAGCCCAAGCATTTT | CASSNPVTTPRCRGHKQPKHF
- | TRBJ1-2 | TRBV9 | few | 12 | TGTGCCAGCAGCGGCCGTAACTATGGCTACACCTTC | CASSGRNYGYTF
- | TRBJ2-2 | TRBV20-1 | - | 11 | TGCAGTGCTCTCAAGTCCGGGGAGCTGTTTTTT | CSALKSGELFF
- | TRBJ2-5 | TRBV29-1 | many | 12 | TGCAGCGTGCTACGGATCCAAGAGACCCAGTACTTC | CSVLRIQETQYF
- | TRBJ1-2 | TRBV4-1 | many | 17 | TGCGCCAGCAGCCAAGATGCGGGGGACAATCCCAACTATGGCTACACCTTC | CASSQDAGDNPNYGYTF
- | TRBJ2-1 | TRBV30 | - | 14 | TGTGCCTGGAGTGCCGGTATCCTTGGCAATGAGCAGTTCTTC | CAWSAGILGNEQFF
- | TRBJ1-5 | TRBV15 | many | 17 | TGTGCCACCAGCAGAGCCGGCTCCGAGCAAGGCAATCAGCCCCAGCATTTT | CATSRAGSEQGNQPQHF
TRBD2 | TRBJ2-2 | TRBV11-2 | many | 16 | TGTGCCAGCAGCTTAGAAGCGGGAGTTGGCACCGGGGAGCTGTTTTTT | CASSLEAGVGTGELFF
- | TRBJ1-5 | TRBV19 | - | 13 | TGTGCCAGTAGTCGAAAAGTACCGTGGCCCCAGCATTTT | CASSRKVPWPQHF
- | TRBJ2-5 | TRBV5-1 | - | 14 | TGCGCCAGCAGCTTGCTTCCGGAAAAAGAGACCCAGTACTTC | CASSLLPEKETQYF
- | TRBJ1-2 | TRBV19 | - | 12 | TGTGCCAGTAGTATGAATGGATATGGCTACACCTTC | CASSMNGYGYTF
- | TRBJ1-1 | TRBV5-1 | many | 12 | TGCGCCAGCAGCTTGGGCGAGGCTGAAGCTTTCTTT | CASSLGEAEAFF
TRBD1 | TRBJ1-1 | TRBV18 | many | 16 | TGTGCCAGCTCACCGAGGACAGGCGGGGGTGACACTGAAGCTTTCTTT | CASSPRTGGGDTEAFF
- | TRBJ2-7 | TRBV30 | many | 13 | TGTGCCTGGAAAGGGGGAACACTATACGAGCAGTACTTC | CAWKGGTLYEQYF
- | TRBJ1-1 | TRBV7-9 | - | 16 | TGTGCCAGCAGCTCACTTACCCGGCAACGTAACACTGAAGCTTTCTTT | CASSSLTRQRNTEAFF
TRBD2 | TRBJ2-5 | TRBV9 | many | 15 | TGTGCCAGCAGCGTAGGCCTAGCGGAACAAGAGACCCAGTACTTC | CASSVGLAEQETQYF
TRBD2 | TRBJ2-7 | TRBV19 | few | 19 | TGTGCCAGTAGTCCTCTTGGTCTGAGCGGGGGCCCCCGCTCCTACGAGCAGTACTTC | CASSPLGLSGGPRSYEQYF
TRBD2 | TRBJ2-1 | TRBV24-1 | - | 16 | TGTGCCACCAGTGATCAGACTAGCGGGAGCTACAATGAGCAGTTCTTC | CATSDQTSGSYNEQFF
TRBD2 | TRBJ2-1 | TRBV10-3 | many | 19 | TGTGCCATCAGTGAGCCATGGTGGGGACTAGCACAATTGGATAATGAGCAGTTCTTC | CAISEPWWGLAQLDNEQFF
- | TRBJ2-7 | TRBV12-3/TRBV12-4 | many | 11 | TGTGCCAGCAGTAACTCCTACGAGCAGTACTTC | CASSNSYEQYF
- | TRBJ2-2 | TRBV24-1 | few | 14 | TGTGCCACCAGTGATCGGTGGAACACCGGGGAGCTGTTTTTT | CATSDRWNTGELFF
TRBD1 | TRBJ2-7 | TRBV7-2 | many | 13 | TGTGCCAGCAGCCGAGAGGGGGCCAACGAGCAGTACTTC | CASSREGANEQYF
TRBD2 | TRBJ2-3 | TRBV7-9 | many | 16 | TGTGCCAGCAGCTTAGGATTAGCGGGAGGGCTGGATACGCAGTATTTT | CASSLGLAGGLDTQYF
- | TRBJ2-1 | TRBV2 | many | 14 | TGTGCCAGCAGTGATTATGGGCTGCGGAATGAGCAGTTCTTC | CASSDYGLRNEQFF
- | TRBJ2-5 | TRBV12-3/TRBV12-4 | many | 13 | TGTGCCAGCAGTTTTGGACGCAAAGAGACCCAGTACTTC | CASSFGRKETQYF
TRBD1 | TRBJ1-2 | TRBV20-1 | few | 13 | TGCAGTGCCCCGGGACAGGGCATAGGCGGCTACACCTTC | CSAPGQGIGGYTF
- | TRBJ2-2 | TRBV30 | - | 12 | TGTGCCTGGAGGGCCCTTGGCGGGGAGCTGTTTTTT | CAWRALGGELFF
- | TRBJ2-1 | TRBV7-9 | many | 16 | TGTGCCAGCAGCTCTCATTTGCGGGGCTTCTACAATGAGCAGTTCTTC | CASSSHLRGFYNEQFF
- | TRBJ2-7 | TRBV27 | many | 18 | TGTGCCATCCCATCGAGGGGGGTCTCCGTAGAAAGGGGACACGAGCAGTACTTC | CAIPSRGVSVERGHEQYF
TRBD2 | TRBJ2-1 | TRBV12-3/TRBV12-4 | many | 15 | TGTGCCAGCGGAGTAGCGGGAGGGCCTAGGAATGAGCAGTTCTTC | CASGVAGGPRNEQFF
- | TRBJ1-5 | TRBV12-3/TRBV12-4 | few | 14 | TGTGCCAGCAGTTTCGACAGGAGCAATCAGCCCCAGCATTTT | CASSFDRSNQPQHF
- | TRBJ1-1 | TRBV6-2/TRBV6-3 | many | 11 | TGTGCCAGCAGTTACCTTCTTGAAGCTTTCTTT | CASSYLLEAFF
- | TRBJ2-1 | TRBV30 | many | 14 | TGTGCCTGGAGTGCTTCTAGCGACTACAATGAGCAGTTCTTC | CAWSASSDYNEQFF
TRBD1 | TRBJ2-3 | TRBV2 | many | 15 | TGTGCCAGCAGTGAAGAGGGGGCTAGCACAGATACGCAGTATTTT | CASSEEGASTDTQYF
- | TRBJ2-7 | TRBV5-5 | many | 15 | TGTGCCAGCAGCGTACCTGGCCCGGTTTCCTACGAGCAGTACTTC | CASSVPGPVSYEQYF
TRBD1 | TRBJ1-2 | TRBV12-3/TRBV12-4 | many | 15 | TGTGCCAGCAGTTCCGGACAGGGTGGGTCTTATGGCTACACCTTC | CASSSGQGGSYGYTF
TRBD2 | TRBJ2-2 | TRBV6-2/TRBV6-3 | few | 17 | TGTGCCAGCAGCGATTGGGGGGCTAGCGGGAGCACCGGGGAGCTGTTTTTT | CASSDWGASGSTGELFF
TRBD2 | TRBJ2-2 | TRBV10-1 | few | 19 | TGCGCCAGCAGTGATTTCCCCGGGACTAGCGGGCCCGACACCGGGGAGCTGTTTTTT | CASSDFPGTSGPDTGELFF
TRBD2 | TRBJ2-1 | TRBV20-1 | - | 14 | TGCAGTGCTCGGCCGGGACTAGCGTACAATGAGCAGTTCTTC | CSARPGLAYNEQFF
TRBD2 | TRBJ2-3 | TRBV5-4 | - | 14 | TGTGCCAGCTTCGCGGGGGTTAGCACAGATACGCAGTATTTT | CASFAGVSTDTQYF
- | TRBJ2-1 | TRBV3-1 | - | 12 | TGTGCCAGCAGCCAAGCCGGGAATGAGCAGTTCTTC | CASSQAGNEQFF
TRBD1 | TRBJ1-1 | TRBV12-3/TRBV12-4 | many | 14 | TGTGCCAGCAGTCGACAGGGACTGAACACTGAAGCTTTCTTT | CASSRQGLNTEAFF
TRBD2 | TRBJ2-3 | TRBV20-1 | many | 16 | TGCAGTGCTAGAGCGAAATTAGCGGGAGTCGGAGATACGCAGTATTTT | CSARAKLAGVGDTQYF
TRBD2 | TRBJ2-2 | TRBV19 | many | 17 | TGTGCCAGTAGTATAGATAGAAGCGGGAGGGCAGGCGGGGAGCTGTTTTTT | CASSIDRSGRAGGELFF
- | TRBJ1-1 | TRBV30 | many | 14 | TGTGCCTGGACCCCCCGCCCGGTTAACACTGAAGCTTTCTTT | CAWTPRPVNTEAFF
TRBD1 | TRBJ2-7 | TRBV5-1 | many | 16 | TGCGCCAGCAGCTTCTCCCGCGGGACAGGAATCTACGAGCAGTACTTC | CASSFSRGTGIYEQYF
- | TRBJ2-1 | TRBV20-1 | many | 15 | TGCAGTGCTGCGGAGCCAGAACTAGCCCCCGGTGAGCAGTTCTTC | CSAAEPELAPGEQFF
- | TRBJ1-5 | TRBV6-2/TRBV6-3 | few | 16 | TGTGCCAGCAGTGAGCGCCCCTCAGGAGGCAATCAGCCCCAGCATTTT | CASSERPSGGNQPQHF
TRBD2 | TRBJ2-1 | TRBV7-3 | many | 14 | TGTGCCAGCAGCCAAGGGAACGGGAGGGGTGAGCAGTTCTTC | CASSQGNGRGEQFF
- | TRBJ1-6 | TRBV2 | - | 13 | TGTGCCAGCAGCGGTGGTCTAGGAGGACCCCTCCACTTT | CASSGGLGGPLHF
TRBD1 | TRBJ1-5 | TRBV7-9 | - | 14 | TGTGCCAGCAGCCAGGGGGGAACCAATCAGCCCCAGCATTTT | CASSQGGTNQPQHF